These 16 T cell receptor beta chains originate from one sample sequenced in a study of T cell responses to AZD1222 COVID-19 vaccine. Assay: immunoSEQ multiplex PCR; the TCRdb copy retains only in-frame clones and omits some. The table records approximately 110,000 clones, about 85% of them present only once. The source material was peripheral blood, sampled 28 days after the second AZD1222 dose. The origin of the receptors is an adult who received the AZD1222 COVID-19 vaccine.

This clone was seen a handful of times. The chain recombines TRBV7-9 with TRBJ1-4; 7 bases match TRBD1. Trimming cost V 5 bases and J 5 bases; bases outside gene matches: 11. The length of the CDR3 is 16 residues. Germline V gene sequence: CDR1 SEHNR, CDR2 FQNEAQ (reference sequence). CDR3 DNA sequence: TGTGCCAGCAGCCGCCCTCGCAGGGGGGAGAATGAAAAACTGTTTTTT. The encoded protein is CASSRPRRGENEKLFF.

The chain recombines TRBV10-3 with TRBJ1-1; 9 nucleotides line up with TRBD1. The V gene's germline CDR1 is ENHRY and CDR2 SYGVKD. With 4 bases clipped from V and 0 bases from J, the junction kept 3 bases outside the gene matches. The CDR3 extends over 15 amino acids. This CDR3 reads CAISGGTGMNTEAFF. CDR3 bases: TGTGCCATCAGTGGGGGGACAGGGATGAACACTGAAGCTTTCTTT.

In DNA form, the CDR3 reads TGCGCCAGCAGCGCGGGACAGGGGGCGCGGGAGCAGTACTTC. It is translated as CASSAGQGAREQYF. This sequence joins TRBV5-1 and TRBJ2-7, with 12 nucleotides matching TRBD1. Germline V gives CDR1 SGHRS, CDR2 YFSETQ. The CDR3 totals 14 residues. V gave up 4 bases and J gave up 7 bases; unmatched junction bases: 6. Complete variable domain (other parts from reference TRBV5-1 and TRBJ2-7): KAGVTQTPRYLIKTRGQQVTLSCSPISGHRSVSWYQQTPGQGLQFLFEYFSETQRNKGNFPGRFSGRQFSNSRSEMNVSTLELGDSALYLCASSAGQGAREQYFGPGTRLTVT.

The CDR3 protein is CASSLPTGLQNTGELFF. The CDR3 region has the DNA TGTGCCAGCAGCTTACCTACAGGGTTACAAAACACCGGGGAGCTGTTTTTT. The chain has TRBV7-3 and TRBJ2-2; weak D call: TRBD1 (6 bases). The CDR3 loop spans 17 amino acids. V was pared by 2 bases and J by 2 bases, with 15 bases between. Looked up from germline, CDR1 is SGHTA and CDR2 is FQGTGA.

V and J are TRBV5-1 and TRBJ2-2; 10 bases are a match to TRBD2. The CDR3 length is 15 residues. The trim removed 0 bases at V and 6 bases at J, leaving 2 bases unmatched. Germline V gene sequence: CDR1 SGHRS, CDR2 YFSETQ. The CDR3 reads CASSLAGLAAGELFF. Here the CDR3 DNA reads TGCGCCAGCAGCTTGGCCGGACTAGCGGCCGGGGAGCTGTTTTTT.

The rearrangement joins TRBV12-3 or TRBV12-4 to TRBJ1-5; no definite D call. The CDR3 is 12 amino acids. Between the trimmed V and J ends, which lost 3 bases and 11 bases, there was a span of 11 bases. CDR3 protein: CASSLSLEAQHF. The CDR3 DNA is TGTGCCAGCAGTTTGTCTTTGGAGGCCCAGCATTTT.

This clone was observed once. This chain connects TRBV11-2 to TRBJ2-5; TRBD2 might be the D (6 bases). Germline-derived CDR1 and CDR2 are SGHAT and FQNNGV. V lost 1 base, J lost 1 base, and 7 bases lay in between. This CDR3 is built from 14 residues. CDR3 coding DNA: TGTGCCAGCAGCTTAGGGGGAGGCCAAGAGACCCAGTACTTC. Translating gives CASSLGGGQETQYF.

DNA for the CDR3: TGTGCCAGCAGCTTCGGGACACCGAACACTGAAGCTTTCTTT. Translated, it gives CASSFGTPNTEAFF. The rearrangement links TRBV13 to TRBJ1-1, with a tentative D call TRBD1 (6 bases). The CDR3 length is 14 residues. Trimming shortened V by 3 bases and J by 1 base, and 9 bases separated the two germline ends. The germline CDR1 and CDR2 sequences are PRHDT and FYEKMQ (reference sequence).

Here the CDR3 DNA reads TGTGCCAGCAGTTTCGGTCGACGACTGAACACTGAAGCTTTCTTT. This encodes CASSFGRRLNTEAFF. The chain uses TRBV28 and TRBJ1-1, with no clear D. CDR1 and CDR2 (germline): MDHEN, SYDVKM. Deletions cut 3 bases from V and 0 bases from J, with 11 bases between. The CDR3 contains 15 residues.

The CDR3 nucleotides are TGTGCCAGCAGCTCTTCCACAGATACGCAGTATTTT. It specifies CASSSSTDTQYF. V gene TRBV13 combines with J gene TRBJ2-3; no clear D. CDR3 size: 12 residues. Trimming removed 4 bases from V and 2 bases from J, with 4 bases in between. Germline CDR1 PRHDT, CDR2 FYEKMQ (reference sequence).

The chain combines TRBV28 with TRBJ1-2, with D unclear. The CDR3 runs 12 residues. Germline V lookup: CDR1 MDHEN, CDR2 SYDVKM. Between the trimmed V and J ends, which lost 3 bases and 7 bases, there was a span of 9 bases. CDR3 residues: CASSFRLPGYTF. As DNA, the CDR3 is TGTGCCAGCAGTTTTAGGCTCCCTGGCTACACCTTC.

J is TRBJ1-2 and V is TRBV7-9, with D hard to call. CDR1 SEHNR and CDR2 FQNEAQ come from the germline V gene (reference sequence). V was trimmed by 1 base and J by 2 bases, leaving 11 bases between them. This CDR3 spans 15 amino acids. The CDR3 nucleotides read TGTGCCAGCAGCTTAGTACGGGATATAAACTATGGCTACACCTTC. Translating gives CASSLVRDINYGYTF.

This chain links TRBV3-1 (or the pseudogene TRBV3-2) with TRBJ1-6, with 10 bases lining up with TRBD1. J lost 9 bases, V lost 4 bases, and 6 bases had no gene match. The length of the CDR3 is 15 residues. Germline V lookup: CDR1 LGHDT, CDR2 YNNKEL (reference sequence). CDR3 DNA sequence: TGTGCCAGCAGCCTAGGGACAGGGGAAAGTTCACCCCTCCACTTT. This sequence encodes CASSLGTGESSPLHF.

The chain employs TRBV11-3 and TRBJ2-1; 11 positions match TRBD2. Trimming at V came to 5 bases and at J to 6 bases, leaving 12 bases not matched to a gene. The germline gives CDR1 SGHNT, CDR2 YENEEA. The CDR3 is 17 amino acids. CDR3 in DNA: TGTGCCAGCAGCGTTAGGCAAGGGCTAGCGGGAGGCAATGAGCAGTTCTTC. This translates into CASSVRQGLAGGNEQFF. Looking up the rest from reference TRBV11-3 and TRBJ2-1 gives the full variable domain: EAGVVQSPRYKIIEKKQPVAFWCNPISGHNTLYWYLQNLGQGPELLIRYENEEAVDDSQLPKDRFSAERLKGVDSTLKIQPAELGDSAVYLCASSVRQGLAGGNEQFFGPGTRLTVL.

Only one count was recorded for this clone. The V call is TRBV28, the J call TRBJ2-3, with 7 bases fitting TRBD1. Germline CDR1 reads MDHEN; CDR2 reads SYDVKM. The CDR3 extends over 16 amino acids. Unmatched junction bases numbered 14, after V lost 5 bases and J lost 6 bases. CDR3 loop: CASSKDRSGWRDTQYF. The CDR3 nucleotides are TGTGCCAGCAGTAAGGACAGGTCTGGTTGGCGGGATACGCAGTATTTT.

This chain joins TRBV29-1 and TRBJ2-7; 10 bases agree with TRBD2. The J segment lost 2 bases and the V segment lost 0 bases, leaving 4 bases of the junction unmatched. The CDR3 consists of 15 residues. Germline CDR1 reads SQVTM; CDR2 reads ANQGSEA. The CDR3 sequence is CSVEDPAGGPYEQYF. The CDR3 bases are TGCAGCGTTGAAGACCCAGCGGGAGGGCCCTACGAGCAGTACTTC.